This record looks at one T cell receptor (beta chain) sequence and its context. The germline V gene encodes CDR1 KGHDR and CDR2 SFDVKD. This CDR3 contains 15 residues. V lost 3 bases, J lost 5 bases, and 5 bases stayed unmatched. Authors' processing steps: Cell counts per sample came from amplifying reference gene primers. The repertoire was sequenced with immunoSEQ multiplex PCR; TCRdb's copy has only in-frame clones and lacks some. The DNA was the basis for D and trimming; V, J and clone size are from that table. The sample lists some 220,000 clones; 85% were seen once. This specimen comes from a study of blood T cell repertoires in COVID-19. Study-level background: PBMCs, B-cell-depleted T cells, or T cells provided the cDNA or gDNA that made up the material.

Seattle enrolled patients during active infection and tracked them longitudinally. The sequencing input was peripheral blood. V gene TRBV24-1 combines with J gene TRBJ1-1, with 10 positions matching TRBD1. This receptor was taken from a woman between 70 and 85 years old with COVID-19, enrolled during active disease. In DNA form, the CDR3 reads TGTGCCACCAGTGATGCGGGGACAGGGGAAACTGAAGCTTTCTTT. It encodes CATSDAGTGETEAFF.